A selection of T cell receptor beta chains follows, all from one sample in a study of blood T cell repertoires in COVID-19. The protocol was immunoSEQ multiplex PCR, while the TCRdb copy is restricted to in-frame clones and leaves out a portion. Among some 110,000 clones listed, approximately 78% were seen once. What was sequenced was peripheral blood. Every receptor here comes from a man in his 70s with acute or convalescent COVID-19. CDR3s include the opening cysteine and the closing phenylalanine or tryptophan. Fields, in order: J gene, clone size, D gene, V gene, CDR3 protein, CDR3 DNA. D genes are given only for firm matches. Size is omitted from some rows. Given values are once, few, many or a class for expanded clones.

TRBJ2-2	NA	NA	TRBV19	CASSTPGQNTGELFF	TGTGCCAGTAGTACCCCGGGTCAGAACACCGGGGAGCTGTTTTTT
TRBJ1-4	NA	TRBD1	TRBV5-1	CASSSGQPGDEKLFF	TGCGCCAGCAGCTCGGGACAGCCCGGGGATGAAAAACTGTTTTTT
TRBJ2-1	NA	NA	TRBV28	CASSEPGLTRNEQFF	TGTGCCAGCAGTGAACCGGGACTGACCCGCAATGAGCAGTTCTTC
TRBJ1-2	NA	TRBD1	TRBV30	CAWSVPRTGGYGYTF	TGTGCCTGGAGTGTACCGAGGACAGGGGGCTATGGCTACACCTTC
TRBJ2-1	NA	NA	TRBV19	CASSIAPGYNEQFF	TGTGCCAGTAGTATAGCACCGGGGTACAATGAGCAGTTCTTC
TRBJ1-1	once	NA	TRBV6-6	CASSYERVGEAFF	TGTGCCAGCAGTTACGAGCGGGTAGGTGAAGCTTTCTTT
TRBJ1-1	few	NA	TRBV14	CASSQGTDTEAFF	TGTGCCAGCAGCCAAGGTACAGACACTGAAGCTTTCTTT
TRBJ1-1	NA	TRBD1	TRBV9	CASSAPGQMNTEAFF	TGTGCCAGCAGCGCACCGGGACAGATGAACACTGAAGCTTTCTTT
TRBJ1-1	NA	NA	TRBV7-9	CASSFQGHMNTEAFF	TGTGCCAGCAGCTTCCAGGGGCATATGAACACTGAAGCTTTCTTT
TRBJ1-6	NA	TRBD1	TRBV7-3	CASSQQGFGNSPLHF	TGTGCCAGCAGTCAACAGGGGTTCGGTAATTCACCCCTCCACTTT
TRBJ2-1	NA	TRBD2	TRBV29-1	CSVSRRERNEQFF	TGCAGCGTTTCTCGGCGGGAGAGGAATGAGCAGTTCTTC
TRBJ2-7	NA	TRBD1	TRBV20-1	CSASSGTVTYEQYF	TGCAGTGCTAGTTCGGGGACAGTTACCTACGAGCAGTACTTC
TRBJ2-1	few	TRBD1	TRBV28	CASSFTGWTGVNEQFF	TGTGCCAGCAGTTTCACCGGCTGGACAGGGGTCAATGAGCAGTTCTTC
TRBJ1-4	once	NA	TRBV15	CATSRDIRAPEKLFF	TGTGCCACCAGCAGAGACATCAGGGCGCCTGAAAAACTGTTTTTT
TRBJ1-2	NA	TRBD1	TRBV6-1	CASSERRQGFGGYTF	TGTGCCAGCAGTGAACGTAGACAGGGTTTCGGTGGCTACACCTTC
TRBJ2-3	NA	NA	TRBV2	CASSATGERTDTQYF	TGTGCCAGCAGTGCAACGGGGGAGCGCACAGATACGCAGTATTTT
TRBJ1-6	few	NA	TRBV27	CASSLSAPMTGSSYNSPLHF	TGTGCCAGCAGTTTATCTGCTCCCATGACGGGTAGCTCCTATAATTCACCCCTCCACTTT
TRBJ1-2	NA	NA	TRBV9	CASSVTDYGYTF	TGTGCCAGCAGCGTAACAGACTATGGCTACACCTTC
TRBJ1-2	NA	NA	TRBV7-2	CASSPSRQTNYGYTF	TGTGCCAGCAGCCCCTCGAGGCAGACTAACTATGGCTACACCTTC
TRBJ2-7	NA	TRBD1	TRBV5-4	CASSPTRDRREQYF	TGTGCCAGCAGCCCAACCCGGGACAGACGCGAGCAGTACTTC
TRBJ1-2	NA	NA	TRBV5-8	CASSLERRSYTF	TGTGCCAGCAGCTTGGAGCGACGTAGCTACACCTTC
TRBJ2-1	NA	NA	TRBV15	CATSRGWNGQGNSYQNEQFF	TGTGCCACCAGCAGAGGGTGGAACGGGCAGGGAAACAGCTATCAAAATGAGCAGTTCTTC
TRBJ2-3	once	NA	TRBV5-6	CASSLDPTGDTQYF	TGTGCCAGCAGCTTGGACCCTACCGGGGATACGCAGTATTTT
TRBJ2-3	NA	TRBD2	TRBV5-4	CASSRRTSGGTDTQYF	TGTGCCAGCAGTCGGAGGACTAGCGGGGGCACAGATACGCAGTATTTT
TRBJ2-1	NA	TRBD2	TRBV7-6	CASSPAGTSGYNEQFF	TGTGCCAGCAGCCCCGCCGGGACTAGCGGTTACAATGAGCAGTTCTTC
TRBJ2-7	NA	NA	TRBV21-1	CASSKGGSAYEQYF	TGTGCCAGCAGCAAAGGAGGGTCAGCCTACGAGCAGTACTTC
TRBJ1-2	NA	TRBD1	TRBV24-1	CATSDLTGDGYTF	TGTGCCACCAGTGATTTGACAGGGGATGGCTACACCTTC
TRBJ2-2	NA	TRBD1	TRBV7-7	CASSSDRGRGELFF	TGTGCTAGCAGTTCCGACAGGGGTCGGGGGGAGCTGTTTTTT
TRBJ1-5	many	NA	TRBV5-1	CASSLAGGNQPQHF	TGCGCCAGCAGCTTGGCCGGAGGCAATCAGCCCCAGCATTTT
TRBJ1-1	NA	NA	TRBV19	CASSNSRTEAFF	TGTGCCAGTAGTAATTCCCGCACTGAAGCTTTCTTT
TRBJ2-3	many	NA	TRBV5-1	CASSLAGQSSTDTQYF	TGCGCCAGCAGCTTGGCTGGACAGAGTAGCACAGATACGCAGTATTTT
TRBJ1-5	NA	NA	TRBV12-3/TRBV12-4	CASSQGNTPQHF	TGTGCCAGCAGCCAGGGGAATACGCCCCAGCATTTT
TRBJ1-3	few	NA	TRBV11-2	CASSLDGGGLSSGNTIYF	TGTGCCAGCAGCTTAGATGGCGGGGGACTGAGCTCTGGAAACACCATATATTTT
TRBJ2-1	NA	NA	TRBV28	CASSLSGGTYNEQFF	TGTGCCAGCAGTTTATCCGGGGGTACCTACAATGAGCAGTTCTTC
TRBJ2-5	NA	TRBD2	TRBV28	CASSGSGRYETQYF	TGTGCCAGCAGCGGTAGCGGGAGATATGAGACCCAGTACTTC
TRBJ1-2	once	TRBD1	TRBV28	CASSLSRTGDYGYTF	TGTGCCAGCAGTTTATCTAGGACAGGGGACTATGGCTACACCTTC
TRBJ2-1	NA	TRBD2	TRBV11-3	CASSLGSGSGGNNEQFF	TGTGCCAGCAGCTTGGGTAGCGGGAGTGGGGGGAACAATGAGCAGTTCTTC
TRBJ1-2	NA	TRBD1	TRBV7-2	CASSLAGGTVYGYTF	TGTGCCAGCAGCTTAGCTGGGGGGACAGTATATGGCTACACCTTC
TRBJ2-1	NA	NA	TRBV12-3/TRBV12-4	CASRSQGNEQFF	TGTGCCAGCAGATCCCAGGGCAATGAGCAGTTCTTC
TRBJ1-5	NA	TRBD1	TRBV12-3/TRBV12-4	CASRSGQLQHF	TGTGCCAGCAGATCGGGACAGCTCCAGCATTTT
TRBJ2-2	NA	NA	TRBV2	CASSVGGAMGTGELFF	TGTGCCAGCAGTGTCGGGGGAGCTATGGGAACCGGGGAGCTGTTTTTT
TRBJ1-2	NA	NA	TRBV5-1	CASSLVGALGYTF	TGCGCCAGCAGCTTGGTAGGGGCCCTCGGCTACACCTTC
TRBJ2-7	NA	NA	TRBV6-4	CASSEGAGSSYEQYF	TGTGCCAGCAGTGAGGGGGCAGGGAGCTCCTACGAGCAGTACTTC
TRBJ2-3	NA	NA	TRBV19	CASSGQSTDTQYF	TGTGCCAGTAGTGGGCAGTCCACAGATACGCAGTATTTT
TRBJ2-7	NA	TRBD2	TRBV3-1/TRBV3-2	CASSQDLAGPAYEQYF	TGTGCCAGCAGCCAAGATTTAGCGGGACCTGCCTACGAGCAGTACTTC
TRBJ2-7	few	TRBD2	TRBV6-4	CASIKSGGDSYEQYF	TGTGCCAGCATCAAGTCGGGGGGGGACTCCTACGAGCAGTACTTC
TRBJ2-7	NA	TRBD2	TRBV28	CASSFVLGGNTYEQYF	TGTGCCAGCAGTTTTGTTTTGGGGGGGAATACCTACGAGCAGTACTTC
TRBJ2-3	NA	NA	TRBV3-1/TRBV3-2	CASSYQGIDTQYF	TGTGCCAGCAGTTATCAGGGAATAGATACGCAGTATTTT
TRBJ2-1	NA	NA	TRBV4-1	CASSQAIATLRAKIEQFF	TGCGCCAGCAGCCAAGCTATAGCTACCTTGAGGGCTAAGATTGAGCAGTTCTTC
TRBJ1-1	NA	NA	TRBV3-1/TRBV3-2	CASSQDANRRNTEAFF	TGTGCCAGCAGCCAAGATGCGAACAGGAGGAACACTGAAGCTTTCTTT
TRBJ1-1	NA	NA	TRBV19	CASKQALMNTEAFF	TGTGCCAGTAAACAGGCTCTCATGAACACTGAAGCTTTCTTT
TRBJ1-2	NA	NA	TRBV5-4	CASSLYNYGYTF	TGTGCCAGCAGCCTATATAACTATGGCTACACCTTC
TRBJ2-7	NA	NA	TRBV19	CASSRDSELEQYF	TGTGCCAGTAGTCGGGACTCCGAATTAGAGCAGTACTTC
TRBJ2-1	NA	NA	TRBV18	CASSPLYEQFF	TGTGCCAGCTCACCCTTGTATGAGCAGTTCTTC